This TCR beta chain was identified in a study of T cell responses to AZD1222 COVID-19 vaccine (TCRdb year 2021). With respect to the entire study: Because spike-specific TCR depth and breadth did not differ between the two schedules, AZD1222 recipients who got a second dose at roughly 4 weeks were pooled with those who got a second dose at roughly 12 weeks. TCR sequencing covered approximately 230 trial participants: 200 to 220 given two doses of AZD1222 and 26 given two doses of MenACWY control vaccine. Trial participants were enrolled by age into subgroups of 18-55, 56-69 and 70-plus years, and about 150, 27 and 61 TCR-sequenced participants, respectively, were included in these subgroups.

The germline V gene gives CDR1 as SGHTA and CDR2 as FQGNSA. The CDR3 goes from the cysteine to the phenylalanine over 16 residues. The DNA shown is the 48-base CDR3, in frame from base 1. Trimmed from V: 4 bases; trimmed from J: 2 bases; junction bases lacking a gene match: 5. The CDR3 regions of human TCRbeta chains were analyzed by immunosequencing. In the paper's pipeline: Repertoire TCRs were matched against a reference library of SARS-CoV-2-specific TCRs generated with the MIRA antigen-specificity platform. Breadth was defined as the fraction of unique TCRs that were SARS-CoV-2-associated. Depth was defined as the fraction of total T cells that were SARS-CoV-2-associated. Each spike-specific TCR was assigned to its reactive spike region and to a CD4 or CD8 class using the MIRA data. Log10-transformed breadth and depth values were compared by one-way ANOVA with Sidak's multiple comparisons tests. TCRdb retrieved this table from immuneACCESS and kept in-frame rearrangements only. Not all clones are present; in checked studies, unresolved V genes account for under half, and no reason is known for the remainder. The D gene and trimming were derived from the DNA, and the V and J assignments and clone size from that table. Recorded for this sample are fewer than 100,000 clones; 70% to 90% of them occurred a single time. About 13% of the sample rests with the top ten.

As for this clone: What this receptor recognizes is not known. Base qualities are not at hand, and no much larger clone is one base apart.

What the research found in general, with its limitations: Conclusions about previously exposed vaccinees were limited because only a handful of AZD1222 recipients were SARS-CoV-2 seropositive at baseline. Participants were mostly white British and included more females than males, and it was suggested by the authors that clonal diversity may have been underestimated. Reportedly, almost half of the unique spike-specific TCRs recognized epitopes lying outside the regions that are mutated in the B.1.351 and B.1.1.7 variants. Because no samples from the day 14 peak response were available, repertoires could be characterized only after the peak T cell response. In the small 56-69-year group, the increase in depth fell short of significance, most likely because of low power. The vaccine-associated CD4 TCRs covered the entire spike protein, and the dominant responses fell in regions 160-218 and 743-854. Spike-specific TCR breadth and depth rose significantly after two AZD1222 doses compared with day 0 and with MenACWY recipients.

The time point label here, explained by the study, means: baseline before first vaccination. The vaccinee samples were drawn from two UK trials, COV001 and COV002, one of which was a single-blind randomized controlled phase 2/3 trial testing AZD1222 (ChAdOx1 nCoV-19) in healthy adults. For TCRbeta chain sequencing, PBMC samples from trial participants were taken at day 0 and at day 28 after the second dose. The chain joins TRBV7-2 to TRBJ1-4, with TRBD1 matching 9 junction bases. The TCR comes from an adult in good health. Here the sequenced sample was peripheral blood, taken on day 0 of AZD1222 vaccination. The base sequence is TGTGCCAGCAGCTCACAGGGGGCGCGTACTAATGAAAAACTGTTTTTT. Translated, this is CASSSQGARTNEKLFF.